These 9 T cell receptor beta chains were sequenced from one sample in a study of T cell responses to AZD1222 COVID-19 vaccine. Here immunoSEQ multiplex PCR was the method, and the copy in TCRdb shows in-frame clones only, minus some. The sample has 150,000 or so clones; the top ten hold over 2%. The sample consisted of peripheral blood. These receptors came from an adult in good health.

CDR3 loop: CASSEERNQPQHF. The CDR3, as DNA: TGTGCCAGCAGTGAAGAGCGCAATCAGCCCCAGCATTTT. The V gene is TRBV6-1, the J gene TRBJ1-5; D is ambiguous. Germline lookup yields CDR1 MNHNS and CDR2 SASEGT. The CDR3 is 13 amino acids. Trimming shortened V by 1 base and J by 2 bases, and 3 bases separated the two germline ends.

The V gene is TRBV28, the J gene TRBJ1-5, with 7 bases that match TRBD1. CDR1 is MDHEN and CDR2 is SYDVKM in the germline V gene. V dropped 7 bases and J dropped 3; count of bases not matched to a gene: 6. The CDR3 length is 14 residues. The chain's CDR3 is CASNGQVTNQPQHF. CDR3 nucleotide sequence: TGTGCCAGCAACGGACAGGTGACCAATCAGCCCCAGCATTTT.

This sequence joins TRBV5-4 and TRBJ1-2, with D maybe TRBD1 (6 bases). Trimming left V 4 bases short and J 4 bases short, with 14 bases between. The CDR3 sequence is 14 residues long. Germline V gene sequence: CDR1 SGHNT, CDR2 YYREEE (reference sequence). CDR3 in amino acids: CASSNEQGLYGYTF. In DNA form, the CDR3 reads TGTGCCAGCAGCAACGAACAGGGCCTCTATGGCTACACCTTC.

The chain uses TRBV5-1 and TRBJ2-3, with 9 positions matching TRBD2. Germline values: CDR1 SGHRS, CDR2 YFSETQ. This CDR3 comprises 17 residues. With V trimmed by 0 bases and J by 1 base, 6 bases remained unmatched. In nucleotides, the CDR3 is TGCGCCAGCAGCTTGGGCCTAGCGGGGTCGGGCACAGATACGCAGTATTTT. This sequence encodes CASSLGLAGSGTDTQYF.

Notes on this clone: At one end the junction does not follow the germline gene, possibly because of a read error. The chain combines TRBV29-1 with TRBJ2-3, with 14 nucleotides matching TRBD2. Germline lookup yields CDR1 SQVTM and CDR2 ANQGSEA. The CDR3 consists of 16 residues. The CDR3 loop is CSVEGLAGGPTDTQYF. The CDR3 region has the DNA TGCAGCGTAGAAGGACTAGCGGGGGGCCCCACAGATACGCAGTATTTT.

The chain joins TRBV2 to TRBJ2-5, with D perhaps matching TRBD1 or TRBD2 (5 bases each). The V end lost 6 bases, the J end lost 1 base, and 15 bases lay between the germline ends. Germline CDR1 and CDR2: SNHLY and FYNNEI. CDR3 length: 15 residues. The CDR3 coding sequence is TGTGCCAGCAGCGCCTCAGGGACCCCCCAAGAGACCCAGTACTTC. This gives the protein CASSASGTPQETQYF. The full variable domain, rest sourced from reference TRBV2 and TRBJ2-5, is EPEVTQTPSHQVTQMGQEVILRCVPISNHLYFYWYRQILGQKVEFLVSFYNNEISEKSEIFDDQFSVERPDGSNFTLKIRSTKLEDSAMYFCASSASGTPQETQYFGPGTRLLVL.

Here the CDR3 DNA reads TGTGCCAGCAGTATCCGACGACCCTACGAGCAGTACTTC. Amino acids: CASSIRRPYEQYF. The chain links TRBV6-2 or TRBV6-3 to TRBJ2-7; D gene uncertain. Trimming took off 5 bases at V and 2 bases at J, with 10 bases between the two ends. The germline CDR1 and CDR2 sequences are MNHEY and SVGEGT. This CDR3 contains 13 residues.

V gene TRBV7-9 combines with J gene TRBJ1-3, with TRBD1 as a possible D gene (5 bases). The CDR3 consists of 17 residues. Germline loops: CDR1 SEHNR, CDR2 FQNEAQ (reference sequence). V was trimmed by 5 bases and J by 0 bases, leaving 17 bases between them. CDR3 sequence: CASSLPGGRSSGNTIYF. The CDR3 region has the DNA TGTGCCAGCAGCCTACCCGGGGGACGGAGCTCTGGAAACACCATATATTTT.

The chain combines TRBV27 with TRBJ1-2, with TRBD1 matching over 9 bases. V dropped 6 bases and J dropped 7; count of bases not matched to a gene: 6. Germline values: CDR1 MNHEY, CDR2 SMNVEV (reference sequence). CDR3 length equals 13 residues. As DNA, the CDR3 is TGTGCCAGCAGCCCCCGGGACAGGGCTGGCTACACCTTC. Encoded protein: CASSPRDRAGYTF.